The present TCR beta chain was sequenced within a study of T-cell reconstitution after alpha-beta-depleted transplantation in children. The trim removed 3 bases at V and 4 bases at J, leaving 3 bases unmatched. CDR3 size: 13 residues. Per the germline V gene, CDR1 is SQVTM and CDR2 is ANQGSEA. Remarks on this clonotype: Its target is unknown.

During its preparation, the TCRbeta library received unique molecular identifiers. TCRdb ran MiXCR on the PCR reads and lists one entry per CDR3 protein. Among some 260,000 distinct CDR3 sequences listed, about 24% were seen once. General observations from the study: Reportedly, only several hundred clones from non-depleted graft cells drove alpha-beta T-cell counts at about two months. Newly made T cells mostly supplied T-cell counts and diversity one year after transplant. Some patients' high day-60 TCRbeta diversity was attributed to recipient cells surviving conditioning.

The sequence was obtained from a female patient aged 2 to 10 who had a stem cell transplant for congenital amegakaryocytic thrombocytopenia, so the T cells may come from the graft donor. The material was PBMCs, mostly from graft donor cells, obtained 360 days after TCRalphabeta/CD19-depleted stem cell transplant. The V call is TRBV29-1, the J call TRBJ2-3, with 8 nucleotides matching TRBD2. The CDR3 nucleotides are TGCAGCGTTGACCGACTAGCGCCAGATACGCAGTATTTT. Protein product: CSVDRLAPDTQYF.